This T cell receptor beta chain was identified in a study of post-analysis software for immune sequencing data. Study-level findings and limits: About 5 TRBV segments occurring more often in patients than controls included TRBV5-6, TRBV5-1 and TRBV20-1.

About this clonotype itself: The antigen is unknown.

The TCR beta cDNA libraries contained unique molecular identifiers. TCRdb passed the PCR reads through MiXCR, listing each CDR3 protein once. The table records approximately 570,000 distinct CDR3 sequences, around 40% of them present only once. Trimming removed 8 bases from V and 3 bases from J, with 20 bases in between. Germline V gene data show CDR1 as MNHEY and CDR2 as SVGAGI. There are 15 residues in the CDR3. Input material: blood. V is TRBV6-5 and J is TRBJ2-7; D is unclear. This receptor was identified in a girl aged 5 to 17 with multiple sclerosis. CDR3: CASGPMTVRGYEQYF. The CDR3 coding sequence is TGTGCCAGCGGTCCTATGACGGTCCGTGGCTACGAGCAGTACTTC.